This passage covers 20 T cell receptor beta chains from one sample sequenced in a study of shared clonotypes between healthy human individuals. TCRdb's copy holds only in-frame clones and misses some; the assay was immunoSEQ multiplex PCR. The data hold about 480,000 clones, with about three quarters observed a single time. Sequencing was done on a sample of PBMCs. The receptors derive from a middle-aged woman in good health. Some clones in this sample may be carry-over from other donors' samples.

This chain joins TRBV19 and TRBJ1-4; D not resolved. Trimming removed 2 bases at V and 6 bases at J, with 10 bases between. There are 14 residues in the CDR3. Germline CDR1 is LNHDA and CDR2 is SQIVND (reference sequence). The CDR3 here is CASSIRARDEKLFF. As DNA, the CDR3 is TGTGCCAGTAGTATACGGGCCCGGGATGAAAAACTGTTTTTT. Based on the CDR3 plus reference TRBV19 and TRBJ1-4, the full variable domain is DGGITQSPKYLFRKEGQNVTLSCEQNLNHDAMYWYRQDPGQGLRLIYYSQIVNDFQKGDIAEGYSVSREKKESFPLTVTSAQKNPTAFYLCASSIRARDEKLFFGSGTQLSVL.

The chain recombines TRBV2 with TRBJ1-4; D remains ambiguous. Germline V gene sequence: CDR1 SNHLY, CDR2 FYNNEI. The CDR3 runs 11 residues. V dropped 7 bases and J dropped 12 bases, with 12 bases sitting between them. CDR3 sequence reads: CASKSSWELFF. CDR3 nucleotides: TGTGCCAGCAAGTCTTCCTGGGAACTGTTTTTT.

V usage is TRBV7-2 and J usage is TRBJ2-5; 11 bases match TRBD2. With V trimmed by 5 bases and J by 13 bases, 12 bases remained unmatched. There are 14 residues in the CDR3. Germline V gene data show CDR1 as SGHTA and CDR2 as FQGNSA. Here the CDR3 DNA reads TGTGCCAGCAGCCCTAGCCCTGGACTAGCGGGCTTGTACTTC. This encodes CASSPSPGLAGLYF.

The chain has TRBV7-6 and TRBJ2-7; weak D call: TRBD2 (5 bases). The CDR3 has 15 residues. The V and J ends lost 6 bases and 0 bases respectively, with 15 bases between them. The V gene's germline CDR1 is SGHVS and CDR2 FNYEAQ. The CDR3 spells CASSRRGRTSYEQYF. CDR3 in DNA: TGTGCCAGCAGTAGGCGCGGGCGGACCTCCTACGAGCAGTACTTC.

This clone was counted many times. This rearrangement joins TRBV29-1 to TRBJ1-1; D remains unclear. Trimming took 6 bases from V and 3 from J, leaving 11 bases between them. The CDR3 is 12 residues long. Germline CDR1 is SQVTM and CDR2 is ANQGSEA. The CDR3 region has the DNA TGCAGCGTGTGGAGGGAGGACACTGAAGCTTTCTTT. Amino acids: CSVWREDTEAFF.

CDR3: CASSWLAATDTQYF. CDR3 bases: TGTGCCAGTAGCTGGCTAGCGGCCACAGATACGCAGTATTTT. V is TRBV19 and J is TRBJ2-3, with 7 bases that match TRBD2. Losses at the gene ends were 6 bases for V and 2 bases for J; bases not matched to a gene: 5. CDR3 length: 14 residues. The germline CDR1 and CDR2 sequences are LNHDA and SQIVND (reference sequence).

This clone was seen only a few times. This rearrangement joins TRBV11-2 to TRBJ2-1; 8 nucleotides agree with TRBD2. Germline CDR1 and CDR2: SGHAT and FQNNGV. This CDR3 spans 16 amino acids. Trimming took 5 bases from V and 7 from J; bases not matched to a gene: 13. CDR3 nucleotides: TGTGCCAGCAGCCTAAGAGGTAGCGGGAAAGAGAATGAGCAGTTCTTC. Amino acid sequence: CASSLRGSGKENEQFF.

This clone was counted only a few times. V and J are TRBV7-2 and TRBJ1-1; TRBD1 matches at 7 bases. Germline CDR1 and CDR2: SGHTA and FQGNSA. V was clipped by 5 bases and J by 4 bases; unmatched bases: 7. This CDR3 contains 14 residues. The CDR3 DNA reads as TGTGCCAGCAGCCCCCTTAGGGGGCTCACTGAAGCTTTCTTT. Its protein product is CASSPLRGLTEAFF.

V is TRBV19 and J is TRBJ2-5, with TRBD1 identical over 8 bases. V trimming: 7 bases; J trimming: 1 base; junction bases outside the gene matches: 8. This CDR3 spans 15 amino acids. The germline gives CDR1 LNHDA, CDR2 SQIVND (reference sequence). The CDR3 DNA reads TGTGCCAGTACCCCTGCAGGGGGCCCCCAAGAGACCCAGTACTTC. This encodes CASTPAGGPQETQYF.

This clone was counted a few times. V gene TRBV30 combines with J gene TRBJ2-3; D is unresolved. The CDR3 has 11 residues. The germline V and J ends were trimmed by 1 base and 10 bases, with 9 bases remaining between them. Germline-derived CDR1 and CDR2 are GTSNPN and SVGIG (reference sequence). CDR3 in amino acids: CAWSGLQAQYF. CDR3 DNA sequence: TGTGCCTGGAGTGGACTGCAGGCGCAGTATTTT.

The table lists this clone with many counts. The sample contains more than one DNA sequence encoding this CDR3. The rearrangement joins TRBV28 to TRBJ1-4; D is ambiguous. Germline CDR1 and CDR2: MDHEN and SYDVKM. V was pared by 3 bases and J by 6 bases, with 2 bases between. The CDR3 totals 11 residues. CDR3 sequence (DNA): TGTGCCAGCAGTTTGGATGAAAAACTGTTTTTT. It yields the protein CASSLDEKLFF.

This clone came up once. This sequence joins TRBV28 and TRBJ2-1; tentative D call: TRBD2 (5 bases). The V end lost 3 bases, the J end lost 0 bases, and 9 bases lay between the germline ends. This CDR3 has 15 amino acids. Germline loops: CDR1 MDHEN, CDR2 SYDVKM. The CDR3 sequence is CASSFSSGSYNEQFF. The CDR3 region has the DNA TGTGCCAGCAGTTTTTCGAGCGGCTCCTACAATGAGCAGTTCTTC.

This chain connects TRBV4-2 to TRBJ2-1, with D possibly matching TRBD2 (6 bases). Germline V gives CDR1 LGHNA, CDR2 YNFKEQ. The ends were cut back, 0 bases at V and 1 base at J, with 13 bases in the middle. The CDR3 extends over 17 amino acids. The CDR3 reads CASSQDRLATSYNEQFF. DNA of the CDR3: TGTGCCAGCAGCCAAGACAGGCTAGCGACGTCCTACAATGAGCAGTTCTTC.

The rearrangement joins TRBV5-1 to TRBJ2-2; 7 nucleotides match TRBD2. The CDR3 is 15 residues long. J lost 3 bases, V lost 0 bases, and 2 bases had no gene match. CDR1 and CDR2 (germline): SGHRS, YFSETQ. The CDR3, as DNA: TGCGCCAGCAGCTTGGCTAGCGGATACACCGGGGAGCTGTTTTTT. It codes for CASSLASGYTGELFF.

This clone was recorded once. This chain uses TRBV2 with TRBJ2-1, with D perhaps TRBD1 or TRBD2 (5 bases each). The CDR3 loop spans 15 amino acids. The V gene's germline CDR1 is SNHLY and CDR2 FYNNEI. Trimming shortened V by 6 bases and J by 0 bases, and 12 bases separated the two germline ends. Here the CDR3 reads CASRRDGSSYNEQFF. CDR3 DNA: TGTGCCAGCAGGAGGGACGGTAGCTCCTACAATGAGCAGTTCTTC.

This chain connects TRBV29-1 to TRBJ2-3, with D hard to call. This CDR3 comprises 12 residues. The ends were cut back, 2 bases at V and 6 bases at J, with 9 bases in the middle. Germline-derived CDR1 and CDR2 are SQVTM and ANQGSEA. The CDR3 reads CSVEPRTDTQYF. CDR3 in DNA: TGCAGCGTTGAACCCAGGACGGATACGCAGTATTTT.

V usage is TRBV6-1 and J usage is TRBJ1-4; tentative D call: TRBD1 (5 bases). Germline assignment: CDR1 MNHNS and CDR2 SASEGT. The V gene lost 7 bases and the J gene lost 7 bases, with 19 bases spanning the gap. This CDR3 spans 15 amino acids. CDR3 in DNA: TGTGCCAGCACCCCCCGGGGCGGCCTTTTTGAAAAACTGTTTTTT. It codes for CASTPRGGLFEKLFF.

This clone appeared once. V is TRBV11-1 and J is TRBJ1-2; the D is unclear. The CDR3 is 15 residues long. V lost 5 bases to trimming and J lost 0 bases, with 13 bases between them. Germline lookup yields CDR1 SGHAT and CDR2 FQDESV (reference sequence). CDR3 DNA: TGTGCCAGCAGCCCGGAGTCGATTGCTAACTATGGCTACACCTTC. This encodes CASSPESIANYGYTF.

This chain uses TRBV5-1 with TRBJ1-2; D is possibly TRBD1 (6 bases). Trimming pared 9 bases from V and 1 base from J, leaving 16 bases between. The CDR3 runs 14 residues. The V gene's germline CDR1 is SGHRS and CDR2 YFSETQ. The CDR3 DNA reads TGCGCCACTTATGAGGGGGGCTTTAACTATGGCTACACCTTC. It translates to CATYEGGFNYGYTF.

This chain joins TRBV5-5 and TRBJ1-2, with D unclear. V dropped 0 bases and J dropped 4 bases, with 13 bases sitting between them. Germline CDR1 SGHKS, CDR2 YYEKEE (reference sequence). The CDR3 is made up of 15 amino acids. Written as DNA, the CDR3 is TGTGCCAGCAGCTTGGGGGCCAACTACGGCTATGGCTACACCTTC. This sequence encodes CASSLGANYGYGYTF.